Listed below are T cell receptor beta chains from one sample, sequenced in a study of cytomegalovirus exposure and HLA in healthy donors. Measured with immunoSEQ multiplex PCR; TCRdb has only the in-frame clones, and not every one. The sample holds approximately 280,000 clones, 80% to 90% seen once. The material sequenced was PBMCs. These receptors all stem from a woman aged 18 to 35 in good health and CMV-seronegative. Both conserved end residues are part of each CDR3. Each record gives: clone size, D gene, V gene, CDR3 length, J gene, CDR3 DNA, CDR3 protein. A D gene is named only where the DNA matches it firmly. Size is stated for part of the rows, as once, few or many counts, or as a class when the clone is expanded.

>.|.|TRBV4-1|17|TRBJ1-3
TGCGCCAGCAGCCCTGCAGGGGCGGCTAGCTCTGGAAACACCATATATTTT
CASSPAGAASSGNTIYF
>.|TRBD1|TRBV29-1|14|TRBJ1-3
TGCAGCGTCTCACACAGGGGGACTGGAAACACCATATATTTT
CSVSHRGTGNTIYF
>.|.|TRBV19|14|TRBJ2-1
TGTGCCAGTAGTATGGCGGACTCCTACAATGAGCAGTTCTTC
CASSMADSYNEQFF
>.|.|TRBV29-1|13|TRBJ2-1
TGCAGCGTTGTAGTCGCGTGGCGGGTTGAGCAGTTCTTC
CSVVVAWRVEQFF
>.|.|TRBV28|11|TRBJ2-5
TGTGCCAGCAGTTATTCGGAGACCCAGTACTTC
CASSYSETQYF
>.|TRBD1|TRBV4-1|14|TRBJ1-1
TGCGCCAGCAGCCTCGACAGGGAAAACACTGAAGCTTTCTTT
CASSLDRENTEAFF
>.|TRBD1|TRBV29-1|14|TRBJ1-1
TGCAGCGCTAGCCCCGACAGGGGGTACACTGAAGCTTTCTTT
CSASPDRGYTEAFF
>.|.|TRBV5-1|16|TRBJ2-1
TGCGCCAGCAGCTTGGTTTACTACCCAAGGCCCAATGAGCAGTTCTTC
CASSLVYYPRPNEQFF
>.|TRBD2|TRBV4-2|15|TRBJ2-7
TGTGCCAGCAGCCACACTAGCGCTAGCTCCTACGAGCAGTACTTC
CASSHTSASSYEQYF
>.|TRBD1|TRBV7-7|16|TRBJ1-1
TGTGCTAGCAGTCCATGGGGTGGACAGGGGGGCGCTGAAGCTTTCTTT
CASSPWGGQGGAEAFF
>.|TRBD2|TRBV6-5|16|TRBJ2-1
TGTGCCAGCAGTTACTCACTAGCGGGGGCCGGCCATGAGCAGTTCTTC
CASSYSLAGAGHEQFF
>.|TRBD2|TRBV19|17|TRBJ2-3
TGTGCCAGTAGTAGCCCATTCCTAGCGGGGGGCGCAGATACGCAGTATTTT
CASSSPFLAGGADTQYF
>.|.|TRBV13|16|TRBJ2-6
TGTGCCAGCGTCAGTGGTCAGTACTCTGGGGCCAACGTCCTGACTTTC
CASVSGQYSGANVLTF
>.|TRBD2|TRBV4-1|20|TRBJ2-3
TGCGCCAGCAGCCCTAAGAGGTCGACTAGCGGGATAGAAACCACAGATACGCAGTATTTT
CASSPKRSTSGIETTDTQYF
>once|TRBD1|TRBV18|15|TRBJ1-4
TGTGCCAGCTCAGCTTATGGACAGGGAAATGAAAAACTGTTTTTT
CASSAYGQGNEKLFF
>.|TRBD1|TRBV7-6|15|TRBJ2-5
TGTGCCAGCAGCACAAGCAGGGGGCGGCAAGAGACCCAGTACTTC
CASSTSRGRQETQYF
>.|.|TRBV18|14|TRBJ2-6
TGTGCCAGCTCACCAGAGTCTGGGGCCAACGTCCTGACTTTC
CASSPESGANVLTF
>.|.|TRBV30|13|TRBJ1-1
TGTGCCTGGAGTGTTGTCAGGGACACTGAAGCTTTCTTT
CAWSVVRDTEAFF
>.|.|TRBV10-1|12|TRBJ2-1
TGCGCCAGCAGTGGCCAGGGCAATGAGCAGTTCTTC
CASSGQGNEQFF
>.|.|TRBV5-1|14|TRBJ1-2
TGCGCCAGCAGCCCGACGCAGGGGCCGTATGGCTACACCTTC
CASSPTQGPYGYTF
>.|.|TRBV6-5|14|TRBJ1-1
TGTGCCAGCAGTTACTCGACTGTCAACACTGAAGCTTTCTTT
CASSYSTVNTEAFF
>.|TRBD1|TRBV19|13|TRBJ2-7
TGTGCCAGTAGTCTCGACAGGGCTTACGAGCAGTACTTC
CASSLDRAYEQYF
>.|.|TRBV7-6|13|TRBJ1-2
TGTGCCAGCAGCTTAGACGGGGTTAAGGGCTACACCTTC
CASSLDGVKGYTF
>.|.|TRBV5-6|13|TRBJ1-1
TGTGCCAGCAGCTTTGGGGCGAACACTGAAGCTTTCTTT
CASSFGANTEAFF
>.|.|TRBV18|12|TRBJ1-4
TGTGCCAGCTCACCGGAGTTGCGAAAACTGTTTTTT
CASSPELRKLFF
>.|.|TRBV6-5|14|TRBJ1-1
TGTGCCAGCAGCCGGGAATTTTTGAACACTGAAGCTTTCTTT
CASSREFLNTEAFF
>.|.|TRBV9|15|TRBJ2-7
TGTGCCAGCAGCGTAGCCTGGGACAAGTCCTACGAGCAGTACTTC
CASSVAWDKSYEQYF
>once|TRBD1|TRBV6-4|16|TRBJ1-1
TGTGCCAGCAGAGAACAACCCGGACAGGCGAACACTGAAGCTTTCTTT
CASREQPGQANTEAFF
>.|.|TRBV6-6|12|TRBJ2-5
TGTGCCACCTCAGGAGGGTCTGAGACCCAGTACTTC
CATSGGSETQYF
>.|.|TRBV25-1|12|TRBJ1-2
TGTGCCAGCAGTGGGACAGACCATGGCTACACCTTC
CASSGTDHGYTF
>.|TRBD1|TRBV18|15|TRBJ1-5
TGTGCCAGCTCACCAGCAGGGGGCCTCAATCAGCCCCAGCATTTT
CASSPAGGLNQPQHF
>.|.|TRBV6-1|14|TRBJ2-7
TGTGCCAGCAGTGAAGGCGGACAGTCCTACGAGCAGTACTTC
CASSEGGQSYEQYF
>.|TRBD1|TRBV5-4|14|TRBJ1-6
TGTGCCAGCAGCTATGCAGGGGGTAATTCACCCCTCCACTTT
CASSYAGGNSPLHF
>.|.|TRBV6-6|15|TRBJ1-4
TGTGCCAGCAGGTCGGGGTTTGCAACTAATGAAAAACTGTTTTTT
CASRSGFATNEKLFF
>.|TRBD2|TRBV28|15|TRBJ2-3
TGTGCCAGCAGTACCTTGCGGGGGGAGGGAGATACGCAGTATTTT
CASSTLRGEGDTQYF
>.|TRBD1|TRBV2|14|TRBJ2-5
TGTGCCAGCAGGCGAACAGGGGAATCAGAGACCCAGTACTTC
CASRRTGESETQYF
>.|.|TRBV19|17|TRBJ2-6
TGTGCCAGTAGTATAGGGCAGGCAGGCTCTGGGGCCAACGTCCTGACTTTC
CASSIGQAGSGANVLTF
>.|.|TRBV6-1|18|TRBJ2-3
TGTGCCAGCAGTGAAGCGCTTCGGAGGGGCCGCGGCACAGATACGCAGTATTTT
CASSEALRRGRGTDTQYF
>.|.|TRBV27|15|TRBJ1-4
TGTGCCAGCTCTGTAGCCCAAGCAACTAATGAAAAACTGTTTTTT
CASSVAQATNEKLFF
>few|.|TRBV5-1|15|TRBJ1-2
TGCGCCAGCAGCTTGGTCACCTCCGGAGACTATGGCTACACCTTC
CASSLVTSGDYGYTF
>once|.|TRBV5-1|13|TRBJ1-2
TGCGCCAGCAGTCTTCAGGCCGACTATGGCTACACCTTC
CASSLQADYGYTF
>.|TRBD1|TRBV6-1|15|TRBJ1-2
TGTGCCAGCAGGGCCGGACAGGGCTTCTCCTATGGCTACACCTTC
CASRAGQGFSYGYTF
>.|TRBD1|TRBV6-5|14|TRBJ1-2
TGTGCCAGCAGCCAGGGACAGCTGAACTATGGCTACACCTTC
CASSQGQLNYGYTF
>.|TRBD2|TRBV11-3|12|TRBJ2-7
TGTGCCAGCAAAAGCGGGAGCTACGAGCAGTACTTC
CASKSGSYEQYF
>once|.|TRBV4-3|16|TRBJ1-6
TGCGCCAGCAGCCAAGATGGGCGGGGTTATAATTCACCCCTCCACTTT
CASSQDGRGYNSPLHF
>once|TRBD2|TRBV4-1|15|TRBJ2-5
TGCGCCAGCAGCCAAGATCGCGGGGGAGGAGAGACCCAGTACTTC
CASSQDRGGGETQYF
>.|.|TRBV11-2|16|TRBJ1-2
TGTGCCAGCAGCCCTAGCCGGAACCTCCAGGCTGCGGGCTACACCTTC
CASSPSRNLQAAGYTF
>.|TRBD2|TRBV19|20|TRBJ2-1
TGTGCCAGTAGTCCCACCATGGGAGTGGTAGCGGGGGGGCCGTACAATGAGCAGTTCTTC
CASSPTMGVVAGGPYNEQFF
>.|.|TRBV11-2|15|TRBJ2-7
TGTGCCAGCAGCTTAGGGTCCGGTCGTTCCTACGAGCAGTACTTC
CASSLGSGRSYEQYF